Each of the 20 T cell receptor beta chains below was sequenced from the same sample in a study of T cell responses to AZD1222 COVID-19 vaccine. Generated by immunoSEQ multiplex PCR, the TCRdb table keeps only in-frame clones and is missing some. The table includes roughly 160,000 clones, over 75% detected once. Sequencing used peripheral blood, obtained on day 0 of AZD1222 vaccination. These TCRs come from an adult in good health.

CDR3 residues: CASSYPGGRNYGYTF. DNA for the CDR3: TGTGCCAGCAGCTACCCTGGGGGGAGGAACTATGGCTACACCTTC. V is TRBV6-6 and J is TRBJ1-2; a weak D match, TRBD1 (5 bases). The CDR3 consists of 15 residues. Trimming shortened V by 6 bases and J by 2 bases, and 16 bases separated the two germline ends. The germline V gene encodes CDR1 MNHNY and CDR2 SVGAGI (reference sequence).

V usage is TRBV28 and J usage is TRBJ1-2, with TRBD1 matching over 9 bases. The CDR3 length is 16 residues. Germline lookup yields CDR1 MDHEN and CDR2 SYDVKM. Trimming at V came to 6 bases and at J to 4 bases, leaving 12 bases not matched to a gene. CDR3 loop: CASRTPSTGGGYGYTF. The DNA for the CDR3 is TGTGCCAGCAGGACTCCCTCGACAGGGGGAGGCTATGGCTACACCTTC.

The chain employs TRBV5-5 and TRBJ1-2, with unresolved D. With 0 bases removed from V and 2 bases from J, the gap between germline ends came to 5 bases. This CDR3 contains 13 residues. Germline CDR1 reads SGHKS; CDR2 reads YYEKEE (reference sequence). CDR3 sequence: CASSLEVNYGYTF. The CDR3 DNA sequence: TGTGCCAGCAGCTTGGAGGTCAACTATGGCTACACCTTC.

This clone was picked up one time. This sequence joins TRBV7-9 and TRBJ1-2; weak D call: TRBD1 (6 bases). CDR3 length: 15 residues. Looked up from germline, CDR1 is SEHNR and CDR2 is FQNEAQ (reference sequence). V gave up 3 bases and J gave up 1 base, with 12 bases separating them. The CDR3: CASSLWEGVNYGYTF. DNA of the CDR3: TGTGCCAGCAGCTTGTGGGAGGGGGTTAACTATGGCTACACCTTC.

CDR3 loop: CASSQEAGGGTDTQYF. CDR3 DNA sequence: TGTGCCAGCAGCCAAGAAGCGGGGGGCGGCACAGATACGCAGTATTTT. The chain has TRBV4-2 and TRBJ2-3; 9 positions match TRBD2. The ends lost 0 bases at V and 1 base at J; junction bases unmatched: 2. Germline V CDR1 and CDR2: LGHNA, YNFKEQ. The CDR3 loop spans 16 amino acids.

This chain links TRBV18 with TRBJ2-1; TRBD1 might be the D (6 bases). Trimming took off 3 bases at V and 8 bases at J, with 11 bases between the two ends. There are 13 residues in the CDR3. The V gene's germline CDR1 is KGHSH and CDR2 LQKENI. The CDR3 region is CASSPGTQHEQFF. In nucleotides, the CDR3 is TGTGCCAGCTCACCGGGGACACAGCATGAGCAGTTCTTC.

The chain uses TRBV30 and TRBJ1-6; TRBD1 matches 7 bases. With V trimmed by 5 bases and J by 4 bases, 11 bases remained unmatched. This CDR3 contains 16 residues. Germline CDR1 is GTSNPN and CDR2 is SVGIG (reference sequence). The CDR3 reads CAWGRVRDSYNSPLHF. The CDR3 region has the DNA TGTGCCTGGGGTCGGGTTAGGGACAGTTATAATTCACCCCTCCACTTT.

The J gene is TRBJ1-1, the V gene TRBV6-2 or TRBV6-3; D is undetermined. Germline V CDR1 and CDR2: MNHEY, SVGEGT. This CDR3 region has 13 residues. With 2 bases removed from V and 5 bases from J, the gap between germline ends came to 9 bases. CDR3 nucleotide sequence: TGTGCCAGCAGTTACGGCGGAGGGACTGAAGCTTTCTTT. Protein sequence: CASSYGGGTEAFF.

The genes are TRBV19 and TRBJ1-4, with unresolved D. Per the germline V gene, CDR1 is LNHDA and CDR2 is SQIVND (reference sequence). The CDR3 sequence is 12 residues long. The V end lost 5 bases, the J end lost 8 bases, and 9 bases lay between the germline ends. DNA for the CDR3: TGTGCCAGTAGTCTCGTGAAGGAAAAACTGTTTTTT. Translated: CASSLVKEKLFF.

The chain employs TRBV18 and TRBJ1-4; no clear D gene. The CDR3 totals 11 residues. Germline V lookup: CDR1 KGHSH, CDR2 LQKENI. Trimming shortened V by 6 bases and J by 7 bases, and 6 bases separated the two germline ends. CDR3: CASSDGEKLFF. The CDR3 nucleotides read TGTGCCAGCTCCGATGGTGAAAAACTGTTTTTT.

With respect to this clone: The identical CDR3 is also encoded by other nucleotide sequences in the sample. This chain uses TRBV6-2 or TRBV6-3 with TRBJ2-7; weak D call: TRBD2 (6 bases). Germline assignment: CDR1 MNHEY and CDR2 SVGEGT. The CDR3 extends over 15 amino acids. Trimming pared 5 bases from V and 0 bases from J, leaving 14 bases between. CDR3: CASSPSSGGSYEQYF. The CDR3 DNA reads as TGTGCCAGCAGTCCCTCATCCGGGGGCTCCTACGAGCAGTACTTC.

The chain joins TRBV6-1 to TRBJ1-2, with D unresolved. The CDR3 is 15 residues long. Germline assignment: CDR1 MNHNS and CDR2 SASEGT. The V end lost 2 bases, the J end lost 2 bases, and 12 bases lay between the germline ends. DNA for the CDR3: TGTGCCAGCAGTGAACTCTTACAGCAGAACTATGGCTACACCTTC. It specifies CASSELLQQNYGYTF.

A remark on this clone: Distinct nucleotide sequences in the sample also encode this CDR3. The J gene is TRBJ1-5, the V gene TRBV28; tentative D call: TRBD1 (6 bases). With 2 bases removed from V and 3 bases from J, the gap between germline ends came to 11 bases. The germline gives CDR1 MDHEN, CDR2 SYDVKM. The CDR3 length is 15 residues. CDR3 region: CASSLAGAFNQPQHF. CDR3 coding DNA: TGTGCCAGCAGTTTAGCAGGGGCTTTCAATCAGCCCCAGCATTTT.

This clone was counted once. V gene TRBV11-3 combines with J gene TRBJ1-1; D ambiguous. V was clipped by 3 bases and J by 1 base, with 9 bases between them. Germline CDR1 and CDR2: SGHNT and YENEEA. The CDR3 spans 14 residues. For the CDR3, the DNA is TGTGCCAGCAGCTTCGTCACGGCGAACACTGAAGCTTTCTTT. As protein: CASSFVTANTEAFF.

The chain couples TRBV30 to TRBJ2-3; 8 positions match TRBD1. Germline V gene data show CDR1 as GTSNPN and CDR2 as SVGIG (reference sequence). The CDR3 runs to 14 residues. J gave up 3 bases and V 6 bases, and 8 bases lay outside the gene matches. The CDR3 sequence: CACRWTGRTDTQYF. CDR3 sequence (DNA): TGTGCCTGTCGGTGGACAGGGAGGACAGATACGCAGTATTTT.

The chain joins TRBV27 to TRBJ1-6, with 8 bases that match TRBD1. The germline gives CDR1 MNHEY, CDR2 SMNVEV (reference sequence). The ends lost 5 bases at V and 7 bases at J; junction bases unmatched: 7. The CDR3 has 15 residues. For the CDR3, the DNA is TGTGCCAGCAGTCGAGGACAGGGATACAATTCACCCCTCCACTTT. It codes for CASSRGQGYNSPLHF.

This clone came up once. V and J are TRBV3-1 (or the pseudogene TRBV3-2) and TRBJ1-1; 9 bases are a match to TRBD1. The J segment lost 1 base and the V segment lost 0 bases, leaving 9 bases of the junction unmatched. The V gene's germline CDR1 is LGHDT and CDR2 YNNKEL (reference sequence). The CDR3 is 18 amino acids. The CDR3 nucleotides read TGTGCCAGCAGCCAAGATGACTGGGGACAGGGTAAGAACACTGAAGCTTTCTTT. It yields the protein CASSQDDWGQGKNTEAFF.

The V gene is TRBV18, the J gene TRBJ1-1; the D gene is possibly TRBD1 (5 bases). Trimming shortened V by 6 bases and J by 0 bases, and 17 bases separated the two germline ends. Germline V gene sequence: CDR1 KGHSH, CDR2 LQKENI. The CDR3 contains 16 residues. CDR3 in amino acids: CASSHTGGGLNTEAFF. The CDR3 DNA is TGTGCCAGCTCTCATACAGGTGGGGGACTGAACACTGAAGCTTTCTTT.

The chain employs TRBV6-5 and TRBJ2-7, with D possibly being TRBD2 (6 bases). The CDR3 runs 14 residues. The germline V gene encodes CDR1 MNHEY and CDR2 SVGAGI. Trimming stripped 1 base from V and 1 base from J, with 8 bases between. CDR3 DNA: TGTGCCAGCAGTTACTTGGGGGGTTCCTACGAGCAGTACTTC. Its protein product is CASSYLGGSYEQYF.

In DNA, the CDR3 is TGTGCCAGCAGTGGGGGGGCTATACAGTTTCTGAACACTGAAGCTTTCTTT. This gives the protein CASSGGAIQFLNTEAFF. The chain recombines TRBV6-1 with TRBJ1-1, with a tentative D call TRBD1 (6 bases). Germline CDR1 MNHNS, CDR2 SASEGT. CDR3 length: 17 amino acids. The V and J ends lost 4 bases and 0 bases respectively, with 18 bases between them.